What follows are 18 T cell receptor beta chains derived from one specimen sequenced in a study of tumor-infiltrating lymphocytes in primary liver carcinoma. The template, about 510 ng total RNA, yielded TCR beta cDNA made with a constant-region primer. Investigators got TCR beta libraries out of three nested multiplex PCR rounds, done with slightly modified ARM-PCR. Rounds one and two of PCR, each of roughly 10 cycles, were primed with TRBV1-TRBV30 forward primers and a C-beta reverse primer. TCRdb fed the multiplex PCR reads into MiXCR, producing one record per CDR3 protein. The sample has 35,000 to 40,000 distinct CDR3 sequences, approximately 71% seen once; the top ten hold around 40%. The source material, about 18-33 mg of unsorted bulk tissue, was used to co-extract RNA and DNA. The sample taken for sequencing was tumor-adjacent normal liver tissue. The receptors derive from a man in his forties or fifties with primary liver carcinoma and hepatitis B virus infection.

This clonotype is a singleton in its sample. V and J are TRBV7-9 and TRBJ1-2; D might be TRBD1 (5 bases). This CDR3 contains 14 residues. The germline V gene has CDR1 SEHNR and CDR2 FQNEAQ (reference sequence). Between the trimmed V and J ends, which lost 9 bases and 7 bases, there was a span of 21 bases. The CDR3, as DNA: TGTGCCAGGAGCACACCTGGGGGAGAGCTTGGCTACACCTTC. Translation: CARSTPGGELGYTF.

A word on this clonotype: The junction differs from germline at one of its ends, possibly a read error. The V call is TRBV14, the J call TRBJ1-5; no firm D call. This CDR3 region has 13 residues. Germline V gives CDR1 SGHDN, CDR2 FVKESK. The CDR3 DNA reads as TGTGCCAGCAGTCAAGGAGAGGGTCAACCCCAGCATTTT. Its translation: CASSQGEGQPQHF.

In this sample, this clonotype turned up once. The V and J genes are TRBV6-6 and TRBJ1-5; 7 bases are shared with TRBD1. V shed 9 bases and J 6 bases; nucleotides not matched to a gene: 14. This CDR3 contains 15 residues. Germline V gene lookup returns CDR1 MNHNY and CDR2 SVGAGI (reference sequence). CDR3 sequence: CASRHQDRWFQPQHF. The CDR3 coding sequence is TGTGCCAGTAGACACCAGGACAGGTGGTTTCAGCCCCAGCATTTT.

This clonotype showed up just once. This rearrangement joins TRBV5-1 to TRBJ1-1, with D possibly being TRBD1 (5 bases). The CDR3 has 15 amino acids. V gave up 4 bases and J gave up 6 bases, with 19 bases separating them. CDR1 SGHRS and CDR2 YFSETQ come from the germline V gene. Here the CDR3 DNA reads TGCGCCAGCAGCCCCACGTCCAGGGTGGACGCTGAAGCTTTCTTT. It yields the protein CASSPTSRVDAEAFF. Based on the CDR3 plus reference TRBV5-1 and TRBJ1-1, the full variable domain is KAGVTQTPRYLIKTRGQQVTLSCSPISGHRSVSWYQQTPGQGLQFLFEYFSETQRNKGNFPGRFSGRQFSNSRSEMNVSTLELGDSALYLCASSPTSRVDAEAFFGQGTRLTVV.

On this clonotype: In this CDR3 the conserved last residue, phenylalanine or tryptophan, is missing, so a read error is likely. The chain joins TRBV6-6 to TRBJ2-5, with D perhaps being TRBD1 or TRBD2 (5 bases each). The germline gives CDR1 MNHNY, CDR2 SVGAGI (reference sequence). This CDR3 region has 11 residues. CDR3 DNA: TGTACCAGCAGTTGGGGGGAGACCCAGTACTTA. It yields the protein CTSSWGETQYL.

A word on this clonotype: This may stem from a read error, because a much larger clone lies one nucleotide away. This sequence joins TRBV28 and TRBJ2-1, with D perhaps TRBD1 or TRBD2 (5 bases each). The CDR3 sequence is 17 residues long. Per germline, CDR1 MDHEN and CDR2 SYDVKM. The ends were cut back, 8 bases at V and 0 bases at J, with 20 bases in the middle. For the CDR3, the DNA is TGTGCCAGCGACTCCGGGACCCGCCGTCGCTCCTACAATGAGCAGTTCTTC. Translation: CASDSGTRRRSYNEQFF.

Turning to this clonotype: The junction and the germline gene differ at one end; a read error may be behind it. The chain is built from TRBV7-9 and TRBJ2-1; 14 bases are a match to TRBD2. CDR1 is SEHNR and CDR2 is FQNEAQ in the germline V gene (reference sequence). The CDR3 covers 18 residues. CDR3 bases: TGTACCAGCAGCCCCGGGACTAGCGGGGGAAGCTCCTACAATGAACAGTTCTTC. It specifies CTSSPGTSGGSSYNEQFF.

This clonotype was recorded many times. The chain recombines TRBV20-1 with TRBJ1-5, with TRBD1 matching over 12 bases. This CDR3 is built from 18 residues. Per the germline V gene, CDR1 is DFQATT and CDR2 is SNEGSKA (reference sequence). The V gene end was trimmed by 6 bases and the J gene end by 4 bases; junction bases not matched to a gene: 16. The CDR3 DNA sequence: TGCAGTGCCGAAGGGTTCCCAGGGACAGGGGGCCGGAATCAGCCCCAGCATTTT. The encoded protein is CSAEGFPGTGGRNQPQHF.

Note on this clonotype: Given the absence of the conserved phenylalanine or tryptophan at the CDR3 end, a read error is likely. V usage is TRBV7-9 and J usage is TRBJ2-5; D not resolved. The CDR3 contains 13 residues. From germline, CDR1 is SEHNR and CDR2 FQNEAQ (reference sequence). Between the trimmed V and J ends, which lost 8 bases and 0 bases, there was a span of 10 bases. The CDR3 reads CASDFRDQETQYL. The CDR3 coding sequence is TGTGCCAGCGACTTTCGGGACCAAGAGACCCAGTACTTA.

This clonotype has just a few counts. The chain is built from TRBV9 and TRBJ2-3, with no clear D. CDR3 length: 12 residues. V lost 0 bases, J lost 6 bases, and 5 bases lay in between. Looked up from germline, CDR1 is SGDLS and CDR2 is YYNGEE. CDR3 bases: TGTGCCAGCAGCGTAGGGGCTGATACGCAGTATTTT. This sequence encodes CASSVGADTQYF.

This clonotype has a handful of counts. A much larger clone sits a single nucleotide away, making a read error possible. The J gene is TRBJ2-3, the V gene TRBV28; TRBD2 matches 9 bases. This CDR3 comprises 14 residues. Trimming took 3 bases from V and 10 from J; bases not matched to a gene: 8. Looked up from germline, CDR1 is MDHEN and CDR2 is SYDVKM. The CDR3, as DNA: TGTGCCAGCAGTTTGAGTTGCGGGAGGGCTGCGCAGTATTTT. Translation: CASSLSCGRAAQYF.

The V call is TRBV11-3, the J call TRBJ1-5, with D unresolved. CDR3 length: 15 amino acids. Trimming left V 9 bases short and J 6 bases short, with 21 bases between. Germline loops: CDR1 SGHNT, CDR2 YENEEA. CDR3 nucleotide sequence: TGTGCCAGTAACTTAGATCTGTGGGTGGCTCAGCCCCAGCATTTT. Encoded protein: CASNLDLWVAQPQHF.

This chain connects TRBV12-3 or TRBV12-4 to TRBJ2-1, with 8 bases that match TRBD2. With 8 bases clipped from V and 13 bases from J, the junction kept 4 bases outside the gene matches. There are 10 residues in the CDR3. The chain's CDR3 is CASFSGKQFF. The CDR3 nucleotides read TGTGCCAGCTTTAGCGGGAAACAGTTCTTC.

This clonotype was counted many times. The J gene is TRBJ2-1, the V gene TRBV19; D not certain. The CDR3 covers 11 residues. Between the trimmed V and J ends, which lost 4 bases and 6 bases, there was a span of 4 bases. CDR1 and CDR2 from the germline V gene are LNHDA and SQIVND (reference sequence). This CDR3 reads CASSTGNEQFF. The CDR3 nucleotides are TGTGCCAGTAGTACCGGCAATGAGCAGTTCTTC.

On this clonotype itself: One end of the junction fails to match germline, which may point to a read error. This chain uses TRBV4-2 with TRBJ1-3; 7 bases line up with TRBD1. Germline V CDR1 and CDR2: LGHNA, YNFKEQ. The CDR3 spans 17 residues. The DNA of the CDR3 is TGTACCAGCAGCCAAGTACGTGGAGGGGGCTCAGGAAACACCATAAATTTT. Encoded protein: CTSSQVRGGGSGNTINF.

To note about this clonotype: An end of the junction does not agree with germline; a read error may underlie this. The chain joins TRBV4-1 to TRBJ1-2; D unresolved. This CDR3 has 15 amino acids. The germline CDR1 and CDR2 sequences are MGHRA and YSYEKL. The CDR3 is CAGSQERAGNYGYTF. CDR3 sequence (DNA): TGCGCCGGCAGCCAAGAGCGGGCGGGAAACTATGGCTACACCTTC.

The table lists this clonotype with a count of one. CDR3 DNA: TGTGCCAGCAGCTTAGTTGGACAGGTGGCCGATGAGCAGTTCTTC. This sequence encodes CASSLVGQVADEQFF. The chain combines TRBV7-2 with TRBJ2-1, with 7 bases lining up with TRBD1. The CDR3 has 15 residues. Trimming at V came to 1 base and at J to 8 bases, leaving 8 bases not matched to a gene. Germline V CDR1 and CDR2: SGHTA, FQGNSA.

This clonotype was seen ten or more times. It may be a read error: a sequence one base away is much more abundant. This CDR3 fails to terminate in the conserved phenylalanine or tryptophan, so it likely reflects a read error. The chain combines TRBV4-1 with TRBJ2-1; possible D gene TRBD2, 6 bases. This CDR3 spans 12 amino acids. Germline V gene sequence: CDR1 MGHRA, CDR2 YSYEKL. V was pared by 8 bases and J by 6 bases, with 11 bases between. CDR3 nucleotides: TGCGCCAGCGGCCGCGGGGCCAATGAGCAGTTCTCC. It encodes CASGRGANEQFS.